This T cell receptor beta chain originates from a study of cytomegalovirus exposure and HLA in healthy donors. Findings and limits, study-wide: Subsequent analysis revealed that first-cohort TCR clusters tended to co-occur in the 120 or so validation repertoires. TCR sequences were mostly rare, though some public TCRs occurred in many donors.

Germline V gene data show CDR1 as GTSNPN and CDR2 as SVGIG (reference sequence). The V gene lost 3 bases and the J gene lost 0 bases, with 7 bases spanning the gap. The CDR3 extends over 13 amino acids. A word on this clone: As yet, its antigen is unknown.

The study drew the donors from its roughly 120-subject validation cohort, separate from the approximately 700-subject first cohort. Clones were read by immunoSEQ multiplex PCR, and TCRdb kept only the in-frame ones, dropping some. The table includes roughly 68,000 clones, roughly 96% detected once. The origin of this receptor is a man aged 18 to 30 in good health and CMV-seronegative. The chain couples TRBV30 to TRBJ2-3; no reliable D call. The specimen sequenced was PBMCs. The DNA for the CDR3 is TGTGCCTGGAGCCCAGTTAGCACAGATACGCAGTATTTT. It is translated as CAWSPVSTDTQYF.